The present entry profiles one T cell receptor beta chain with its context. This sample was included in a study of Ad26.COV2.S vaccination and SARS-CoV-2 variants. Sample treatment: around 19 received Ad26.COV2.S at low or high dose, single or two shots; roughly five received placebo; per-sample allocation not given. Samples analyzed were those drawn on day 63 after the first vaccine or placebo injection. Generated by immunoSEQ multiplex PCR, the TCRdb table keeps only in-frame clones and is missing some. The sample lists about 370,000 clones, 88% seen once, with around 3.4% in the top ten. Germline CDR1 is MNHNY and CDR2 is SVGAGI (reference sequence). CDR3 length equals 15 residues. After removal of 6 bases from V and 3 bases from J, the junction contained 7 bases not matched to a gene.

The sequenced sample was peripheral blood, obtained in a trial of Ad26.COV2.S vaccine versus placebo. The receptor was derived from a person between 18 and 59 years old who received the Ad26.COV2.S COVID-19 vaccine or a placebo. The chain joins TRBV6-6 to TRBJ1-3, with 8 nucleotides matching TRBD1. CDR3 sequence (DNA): TGTGCCAGCAGGCAAACAGGGGGAAGTGGAAACACCATATATTTT. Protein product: CASRQTGGSGNTIYF.